Following are 13 T cell receptor beta chains from one sample sequenced in a study of control samples from healthy donors and cancer patients. Clones were read by immunoSEQ multiplex PCR, and TCRdb kept only the in-frame ones, dropping some. Among about 160,000 clones listed, over 85% were seen once. The specimen was blood. These receptors all stem from a young man in good health.

This clone is a singleton in its sample. The same CDR3 is also encoded by other DNA sequences in this sample. This rearrangement joins TRBV9 to TRBJ1-5; D not certain. Germline loops: CDR1 SGDLS, CDR2 YYNGEE. Trimming shortened V by 0 bases and J by 0 bases, and 1 base separated the two germline ends. This CDR3 region has 13 residues. CDR3 residues: CASSVASNQPQHF. The CDR3 DNA reads TGTGCCAGCAGCGTAGCTAGCAATCAGCCCCAGCATTTT.

The chain carries TRBV15 and TRBJ2-6; 8 bases fit TRBD2. The CDR3 spans 17 residues. The germline CDR1 and CDR2 sequences are LNHNV and YYDKDF (reference sequence). Trimming took 4 bases from V and 4 from J; bases not matched to a gene: 9. CDR3 coding DNA: TGTGCCACCAGCAAGAGGCGGGGGGCGCAAGGGGCCAACGTCCTGACTTTC. It codes for CATSKRRGAQGANVLTF.

V usage is TRBV29-1 and J usage is TRBJ2-7; D could derive from TRBD1 or TRBD2 (6 bases each). Germline V CDR1 and CDR2: SQVTM, ANQGSEA. This CDR3 region has 15 residues. The ends were cut back, 6 bases at V and 3 bases at J, with 21 bases in the middle. The CDR3: CSVSVGGRTIYEQYF. The CDR3 nucleotides read TGCAGCGTCAGCGTGGGGGGCAGGACTATCTACGAGCAGTACTTC.

Points on this clone: This may arise from a read error, as a much more abundant clone is one base away. The chain carries TRBV28 and TRBJ1-6; no reliable D call. V was shortened by 6 bases and J by 7 bases, with 7 bases between the two germline ends. CDR1 and CDR2 from the germline V gene are MDHEN and SYDVKM. CDR3 size: 12 residues. The CDR3 spells CASSQGNSPLHF. The DNA of the CDR3 is TGTGCCAGCAGCCAAGGGAATTCACCCCTCCACTTT.

This clone was observed a handful of times. This rearrangement joins TRBV28 to TRBJ1-6, with D possibly being TRBD1 (6 bases). Germline CDR1 MDHEN, CDR2 SYDVKM. Trimming stripped 4 bases from V and 15 bases from J, with 13 bases between. This CDR3 region has 12 residues. Written as DNA, the CDR3 is TGTGCCAGCAGTTCCCCCGGGACACTCCTCCACTTT. Residues: CASSSPGTLLHF.

This chain joins TRBV19 and TRBJ2-7; weak D call: TRBD1 (6 bases). This CDR3 has 15 amino acids. Trimming shortened V by 1 base and J by 2 bases, and 12 bases separated the two germline ends. CDR1 LNHDA and CDR2 SQIVND come from the germline V gene (reference sequence). CDR3 sequence (DNA): TGTGCCAGTAGTATAGGTTCACAGGGTACCTACGAGCAGTACTTC. This codes for CASSIGSQGTYEQYF.

The V call is TRBV5-4, the J call TRBJ2-2; 7 bases fit TRBD2. V dropped 2 bases and J dropped 10; count of bases not matched to a gene: 8. Germline V gene lookup returns CDR1 SGHNT and CDR2 YYREEE (reference sequence). The CDR3 sequence is 14 residues long. In DNA form, the CDR3 reads TGTGCCAGCAGCTTCCTCGGGGGGTCGGAGGAGCTGTTTTTT. Amino acids: CASSFLGGSEELFF. Supplemented by reference TRBV5-4 and TRBJ2-2, the full variable domain reads ETGVTQSPTHLIKTRGQQVTLRCSSQSGHNTVSWYQQALGQGPQFIFQYYREEENGRGNFPPRFSGLQFPNYSSELNVNALELDDSALYLCASSFLGGSEELFFGEGSRLTVL.

In its sample, this clone was seen once. The rearrangement uses TRBV9 and TRBJ1-2; 7 nucleotides match TRBD1. In germline, CDR1 is SGDLS, CDR2 YYNGEE. This CDR3 is built from 14 residues. The V segment lost 0 bases and the J segment 5 bases; nucleotides outside the gene matches: 4. CDR3 region: CASSVATTGYGYTF. In nucleotides, the CDR3 is TGTGCCAGCAGCGTAGCTACGACAGGGTATGGCTACACCTTC.

V and J are TRBV16 and TRBJ1-2; weak D call: TRBD1 (5 bases). The CDR3 is made up of 17 amino acids. Between the trimmed V and J ends, which lost 1 base and 5 bases, there was a span of 20 bases. Germline CDR1 is KGHSY and CDR2 is FQNENV. CDR3 sequence: CASSQFSGMVSPYGYTF. In DNA form, the CDR3 reads TGTGCCAGCAGCCAATTTTCAGGGATGGTGTCCCCTTATGGCTACACCTTC. Variable domain in full (rest from reference TRBV16 and TRBJ1-2): GEEVAQTPKHLVRGEGQKAKLYCAPIKGHSYVFWYQQVLKNEFKFLISFQNENVFDETGMPKERFSAKCLPNSPCSLEIQATKLEDSAVYFCASSQFSGMVSPYGYTFGSGTRLTVV.

The chain links TRBV28 to TRBJ2-1; TRBD2 aligns across 7 bases. The V gene's germline CDR1 is MDHEN and CDR2 SYDVKM. Losses at the gene ends were 4 bases for V and 1 base for J; bases not matched to a gene: 4. The CDR3 is made up of 15 amino acids. The CDR3 sequence is CASSSAGLSYNEQFF. The CDR3 region has the DNA TGTGCCAGCAGTTCAGCGGGACTATCCTACAATGAGCAGTTCTTC.

As for this clone: One base away lies a much larger clone, so this may be a sequencing read error. Other nucleotide sequences from this sample produce the same CDR3. V and J are TRBV2 and TRBJ1-6; possible D gene TRBD1, 5 bases. The CDR3 is 16 residues long. The V gene's germline CDR1 is SNHLY and CDR2 FYNNEI. The CDR3 loop reads CASRPLAGRSNSPLHF. The CDR3, as DNA: TGTGCCAGCAGGCCCCTGGCGGGACGCTCGAATTCACCCCTCCATTTT.

This rearrangement joins TRBV7-2 to TRBJ2-4; TRBD1 aligns across 7 bases. The CDR3 length is 15 residues. Germline loops: CDR1 SGHTA, CDR2 FQGNSA. V lost 1 base to trimming and J lost 4 bases; unmatched junction nucleotides: 4. The CDR3 here is CASSLGPDRKNIQYF. As DNA, the CDR3 is TGTGCCAGCAGCTTAGGGCCGGACAGGAAAAACATTCAGTACTTC.

The V and J genes are TRBV9 and TRBJ2-1; D perhaps matches TRBD2 (6 bases). With 4 bases removed from V and 4 bases from J, the gap between germline ends came to 12 bases. Germline V gene sequence: CDR1 SGDLS, CDR2 YYNGEE. This CDR3 comprises 14 residues. The CDR3 loop reads CASSLRDSYNEQFF. The CDR3 nucleotides read TGTGCCAGCAGCCTCCGGGACTCTTACAATGAGCAGTTCTTC.